The clone carrying this TCR beta chain came up a few times. Its antigen is currently unknown. RNA transcripts yielded amplified TCR beta CDR3 regions. HTBI primers were employed in first-round RT-PCR, then a second-round multiplex PCR followed. TCRdb fed the multiplex PCR reads into MiXCR, producing one record per CDR3 protein. The table shows 400,000 or so distinct CDR3 sequences, with 15% occurring only once. The data originate from a study of Graves' ophthalmopathy and Graves' hyperthyroidism. The hyperthyroidism patients had a new diagnosis of under 2 months' duration and were aged 18 to 65. PBMCs had their origin in fresh peripheral blood (approximately 10 ml). The germline V gene encodes CDR1 SGHTA and CDR2 FQGNSA. The length of the CDR3 is 14 residues. V was pared by 2 bases and J by 2 bases, with 8 bases between. Findings and caveats of the study: Blood also harbored most expanded thyroid clonotypes above 0.001 frequency. A model built from 13 signatures distinguished ophthalmopathy from stable hyperthyroidism with 87.88% sensitivity and less than 83% specificity.

The J gene is TRBJ2-3, the V gene TRBV7-2; maybe TRBD1 (5 bases). Sequenced sample: peripheral blood. The sequence derives from a woman aged 18-29 years with stable Graves' hyperthyroidism. The CDR3 reads CASSLSGYTDTQYF. CDR3 in DNA: TGTGCCAGCAGCTTATCAGGGTACACAGATACGCAGTATTTT.